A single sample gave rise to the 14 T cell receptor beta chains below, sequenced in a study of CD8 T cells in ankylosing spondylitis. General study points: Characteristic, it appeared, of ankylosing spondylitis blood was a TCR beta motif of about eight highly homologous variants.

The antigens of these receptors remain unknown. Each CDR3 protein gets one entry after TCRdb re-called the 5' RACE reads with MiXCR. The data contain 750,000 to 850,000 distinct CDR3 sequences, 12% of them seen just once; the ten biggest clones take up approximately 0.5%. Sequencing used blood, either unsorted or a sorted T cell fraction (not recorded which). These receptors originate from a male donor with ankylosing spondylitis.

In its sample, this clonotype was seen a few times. CDR3 nucleotides: TGTGCCAGCAGCTTAGAGGCAGACACAGATACGCAGTATTTT. Residues: CASSLEADTDTQYF. The genes are TRBV11-2 and TRBJ2-3, with D uncertain. The CDR3 spans 14 residues. The germline gives CDR1 SGHAT, CDR2 FQNNGV. Trimming cost V 0 bases and J 2 bases, with 6 bases left between them.

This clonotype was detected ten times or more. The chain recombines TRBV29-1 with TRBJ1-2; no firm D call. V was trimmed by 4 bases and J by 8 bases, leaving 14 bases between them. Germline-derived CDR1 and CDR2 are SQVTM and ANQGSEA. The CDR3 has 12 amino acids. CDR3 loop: CSVGEEGRGYTF. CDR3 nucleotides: TGCAGCGTTGGTGAGGAGGGCCGGGGCTACACCTTC. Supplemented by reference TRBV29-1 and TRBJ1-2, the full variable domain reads SAVISQKPSRDICQRGTSLTIQCQVDSQVTMMFWYRQQPGQSLTLIATANQGSEATYESGFVIDKFPISRPNLTFSTLTVSNMSPEDSSIYLCSVGEEGRGYTFGSGTRLTVV.

Here the CDR3 reads CASSATSGSPEQYF. The CDR3 bases are TGTGCCAGCAGCGCTACTAGCGGGAGCCCCGAGCAGTACTTC. This chain uses TRBV9 with TRBJ2-7, with 11 bases fitting TRBD2. The CDR3 contains 14 residues. Germline V gives CDR1 SGDLS, CDR2 YYNGEE. V lost 3 bases, J lost 6 bases, and 5 bases stayed unmatched.

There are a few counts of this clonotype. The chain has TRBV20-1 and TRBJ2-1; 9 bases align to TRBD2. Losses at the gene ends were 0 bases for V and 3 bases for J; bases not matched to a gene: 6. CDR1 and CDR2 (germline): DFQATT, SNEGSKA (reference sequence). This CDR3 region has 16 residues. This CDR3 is CSARDLTSGIYNEQFF. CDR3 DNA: TGCAGTGCTAGAGATTTGACTAGCGGCATCTACAATGAGCAGTTCTTC.

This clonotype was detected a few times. The CDR3 loop reads CASSLGTETQAFF. The CDR3 DNA is TGTGCCAGCAGCCTTGGGACAGAGACACAAGCTTTCTTT. V gene TRBV7-3 combines with J gene TRBJ1-1; 7 bases are a match to TRBD1. The V gene's germline CDR1 is SGHTA and CDR2 FQGTGA. Germline trimming cut 5 bases from V and 9 bases from J; bases unmatched to any gene: 9. This CDR3 spans 13 amino acids.

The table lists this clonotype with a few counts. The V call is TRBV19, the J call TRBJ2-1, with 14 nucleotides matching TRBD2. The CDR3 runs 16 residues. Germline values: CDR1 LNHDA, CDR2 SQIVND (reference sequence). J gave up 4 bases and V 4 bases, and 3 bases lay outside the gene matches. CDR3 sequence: CASSRGTSGGYNEQFF. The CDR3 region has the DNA TGTGCCAGTAGTAGAGGGACTAGCGGGGGTTACAATGAGCAGTTCTTC.

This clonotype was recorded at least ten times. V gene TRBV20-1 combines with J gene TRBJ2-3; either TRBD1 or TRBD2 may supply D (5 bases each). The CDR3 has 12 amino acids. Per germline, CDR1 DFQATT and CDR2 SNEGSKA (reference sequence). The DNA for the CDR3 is TGCGGAACCGGGGCGAGCACAGATACGCAGTATTTT. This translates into CGTGASTDTQYF.

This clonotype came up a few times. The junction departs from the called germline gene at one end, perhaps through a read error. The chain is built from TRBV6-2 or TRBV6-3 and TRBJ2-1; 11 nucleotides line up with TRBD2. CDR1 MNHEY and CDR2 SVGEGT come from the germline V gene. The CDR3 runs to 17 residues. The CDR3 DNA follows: TGTGCCAGCAGTGACTCGATTTCTAGCGGGAGGCTTAATGAGCAGTTCTTC. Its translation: CASSDSISSGRLNEQFF.

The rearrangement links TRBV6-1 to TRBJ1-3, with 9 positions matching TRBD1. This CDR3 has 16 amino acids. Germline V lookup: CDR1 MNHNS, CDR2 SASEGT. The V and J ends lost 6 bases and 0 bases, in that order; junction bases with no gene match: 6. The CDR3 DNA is TGTGCCAGCAGCCGGACAGGGGCCCGCTCTGGAAACACCATATATTTT. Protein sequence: CASSRTGARSGNTIYF.

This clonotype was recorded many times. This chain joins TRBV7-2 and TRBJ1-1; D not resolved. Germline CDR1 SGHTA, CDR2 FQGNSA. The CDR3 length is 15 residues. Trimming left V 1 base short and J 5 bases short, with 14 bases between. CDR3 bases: TGTGCCAGCAGCTTAGAGGCACATCGTGATACTGAAGCTTTCTTT. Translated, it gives CASSLEAHRDTEAFF.

The CDR3 region is CASSLSLIGGPFQETQYF. CDR3 coding DNA: TGTGCCAGCTCGCTTTCCCTGATAGGCGGGCCCTTCCAAGAGACCCAGTACTTC. The chain carries TRBV18 and TRBJ2-5; D is possibly TRBD2 (5 bases). V gave up 6 bases and J gave up 1 base, with 24 bases separating them. The CDR3 runs to 18 residues. Per the germline V gene, CDR1 is KGHSH and CDR2 is LQKENI.

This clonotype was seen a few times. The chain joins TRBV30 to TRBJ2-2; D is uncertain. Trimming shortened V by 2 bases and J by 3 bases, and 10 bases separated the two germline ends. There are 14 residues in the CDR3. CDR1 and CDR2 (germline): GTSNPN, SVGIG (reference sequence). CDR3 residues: CAWSQGLDTGELFF. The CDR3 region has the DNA TGTGCCTGGAGTCAAGGTCTTGACACCGGGGAGCTGTTTTTT. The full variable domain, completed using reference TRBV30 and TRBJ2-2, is SQTIHQWPATLVQPVGSPLSLECTVEGTSNPNLYWYRQAAGRGLQLLFYSVGIGQISSEVPQNLSASRPQDRQFILSSKKLLLSDSGFYLCAWSQGLDTGELFFGEGSRLTVL.

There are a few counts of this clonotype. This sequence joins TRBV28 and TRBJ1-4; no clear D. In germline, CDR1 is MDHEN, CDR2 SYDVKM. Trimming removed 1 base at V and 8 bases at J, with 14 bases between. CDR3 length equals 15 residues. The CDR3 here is CASSLFFTGYEKLFF. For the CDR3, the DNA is TGTGCCAGCAGTTTATTTTTTACGGGATACGAAAAACTGTTTTTT.

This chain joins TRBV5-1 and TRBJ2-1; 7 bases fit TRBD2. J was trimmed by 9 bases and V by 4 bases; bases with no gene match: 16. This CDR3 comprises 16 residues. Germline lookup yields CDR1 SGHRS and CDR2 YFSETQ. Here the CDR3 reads CASSPGLGFTRAEQFF. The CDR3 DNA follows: TGCGCCAGCAGCCCTGGACTAGGATTCACAAGGGCTGAGCAGTTCTTC. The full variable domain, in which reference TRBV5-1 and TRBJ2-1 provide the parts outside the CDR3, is KAGVTQTPRYLIKTRGQQVTLSCSPISGHRSVSWYQQTPGQGLQFLFEYFSETQRNKGNFPGRFSGRQFSNSRSEMNVSTLELGDSALYLCASSPGLGFTRAEQFFGPGTRLTVL.